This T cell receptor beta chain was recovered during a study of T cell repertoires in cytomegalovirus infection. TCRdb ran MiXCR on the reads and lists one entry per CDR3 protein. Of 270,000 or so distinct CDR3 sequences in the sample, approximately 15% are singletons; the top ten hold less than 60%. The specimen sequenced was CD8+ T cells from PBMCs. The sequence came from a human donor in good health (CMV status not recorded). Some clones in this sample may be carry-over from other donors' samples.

The CDR3: CASSSIFTSSGELFF. The CDR3 nucleotides are TGTGCCAGCAGTTCCATCTTCACTAGTTCCGGGGAGCTGTTTTTT. The V gene is TRBV27, the J gene TRBJ2-2, with a weak D call TRBD2 (5 bases). Germline CDR1 reads MNHEY; CDR2 reads SMNVEV (reference sequence). The CDR3 runs 15 residues. Trimming took 4 bases from V and 6 from J, leaving 15 bases between them.